The present T cell receptor beta chain was sequenced within a study of HIV-infected children after antiretroviral therapy interruption. On the study more broadly: All children had CD4+ count above 500 and viral load below 50 copies/ml. Continuous-treatment children had median age 8 years, interruption roughly 9.5 years. Interruption-arm samples span weeks 0, 12, interruption end (24 or 48), and about 3 years post-study.

Germline V gene data show CDR1 as SGHVS and CDR2 as FQNEAQ. After removal of 5 bases from V and 3 bases from J, the junction contained 11 bases not matched to a gene. There are 16 residues in the CDR3. Treatment specified: PENTA 11 planned treatment interruption arm or continuous ART arm. This clonotype appeared many times. The antigen is unknown. Findings and caveats of the study: Naive CD4+ CDR3 sharing between time points fell after interruption began.

Unique molecular identifiers were included in an RNA-based 3' RACE TCR library. TCRdb fed the 3' RACE reads into MiXCR, producing one record per CDR3 protein. The data contain 30,000 to 40,000 distinct CDR3 sequences, about 7% of them seen just once; the ten biggest clones take up more than 0.95%. This chain links TRBV7-8 with TRBJ2-3; 7 nucleotides agree with TRBD1. The TCR was taken from a pool of human donors with HIV. The sample was CD45RA+ CD4+ T cells from PBMCs, pooled from several time points, taken from a donor given antiretroviral therapy, either interrupted or continuous. Subset of the sample: naive CD4+ CD45RA+ CD45RO- T cells. CDR3 DNA: TGTGCCAGCAGCACCCCACAGGGGCCTAGGACAGATACGCAGTATTTT. It yields the protein CASSTPQGPRTDTQYF. The variable domain in full, with the rest retrieved from reference TRBV7-8 and TRBJ2-3, is GAGVSQSPRYKVAKRGQDVALRCDPISGHVSLFWYQQALGQGPEFLTYFQNEAQLDKSGLPSDRFFAERPEGSVSTLKIQRTQQEDSAVYLCASSTPQGPRTDTQYFGPGTRLTVL.